The 23 T cell receptor beta chains presented below share a single source sample, sequenced in a study of CD8+CD57+ T cells in acquired aplastic anemia. Genomic DNA, serving as template, underwent TCR beta VDJ and CDR3 profiling. One entry per CDR3 protein results from TCRdb running MiXCR on the reads. The top ten hold 1.1% of the sample, which has over 150,000 distinct CDR3 sequences, around 40% seen once. Material: sorted CD4+, CD8+, or CD8+CD57+ T cells (not recorded which) from PBMCs. The receptors stem from a human donor in good health.

In the case of this clonotype: This may come from a read error, since a much larger clone is one base off. The CDR3 bases are TGCGCCAGCAACCAAGGAGCCACCGTAGTTGGGGGTGCGCAGTATTTT. Translated, it gives CASNQGATVVGGAQYF. The chain joins TRBV4-3 to TRBJ2-3, with D perhaps matching TRBD1 or TRBD2 (5 bases each). This CDR3 is built from 16 residues. CDR1 is LGHNA and CDR2 is YSLEER in the germline V gene.

Concerning this clonotype itself: A much larger clone differs from this one at a single base, so this may be a read error. This chain links TRBV11-2 with TRBJ1-1; a weak D match, TRBD1 (5 bases). CDR1 and CDR2 (germline): SGHAT, FQNNGV. This CDR3 is 14 amino acids long. V was trimmed by 4 bases and J by 1 base, leaving 10 bases between them. The CDR3 DNA is TGTGCCAGCAGCTCCAGTACAGGGAACACTGAAGCTTTCTTT. Translating it yields CASSSSTGNTEAFF.

Turning to this clonotype: A junction boundary mismatches the germline segment, possibly from a read error. The CDR3, as DNA: TGTGCCAGCAGTTACTTTGGTCGGGAGAACTCTGGAAACACCATATATTTT. This sequence encodes CASSYFGRENSGNTIYF. The chain links TRBV10-3 to TRBJ1-3; D is unclear. The germline CDR1 and CDR2 sequences are ENHRY and SYGVKD. This CDR3 has 17 residues.

The table lists this clonotype with a count of one. This chain links TRBV2 with TRBJ1-2, with 7 bases matching TRBD1. J was trimmed by 1 base and V by 6 bases; bases with no gene match: 5. The CDR3 is 14 amino acids. Germline values: CDR1 SNHLY, CDR2 FYNNEI. The CDR3 here is CASRTDRFNYGYTF. CDR3 DNA sequence: TGTGCCAGCAGGACGGACAGGTTTAACTATGGCTACACCTTC.

Ten or more counts support this clonotype. V gene TRBV7-9 combines with J gene TRBJ2-7; no clear D gene. This CDR3 is 12 amino acids long. Trimming took 5 bases from V and 2 from J, leaving 7 bases between them. Germline assignment: CDR1 SEHNR and CDR2 FQNEAQ (reference sequence). CDR3 DNA: TGTGCCAGCAGCACGACCCCCTACGAGCAGTACTTC. Residues: CASSTTPYEQYF.

This clonotype occurred many times. The rearrangement links TRBV20-1 to TRBJ2-1, with D perhaps matching TRBD2 (6 bases). There are 14 residues in the CDR3. Deletions cut 3 bases from V and 8 bases from J, with 17 bases between. The germline gives CDR1 DFQATT, CDR2 SNEGSKA (reference sequence). The chain's CDR3 is CSASPGGWTDEQFF. The CDR3 DNA reads as TGCAGTGCTAGTCCCGGGGGTTGGACGGATGAGCAGTTCTTC.

Of note for this clonotype: At one end, the junction sequence differs from germline, possibly due to a read error. The J gene is TRBJ2-3, the V gene TRBV5-4; D may be TRBD2 (6 bases). This CDR3 spans 12 amino acids. Looked up from germline, CDR1 is SGHNT and CDR2 is YYREEE (reference sequence). CDR3 region: CASNPWGDTRYF. CDR3 in DNA: TGTGCCAGCAACCCGTGGGGGGATACGCGGTATTTT.

The rearrangement joins TRBV10-3 to TRBJ1-2, with D unresolved. From germline, CDR1 is ENHRY and CDR2 SYGVKD. Trimming left V 2 bases short and J 4 bases short, with 5 bases between. This CDR3 region has 12 residues. The CDR3: CAISEPGYGYTF. The CDR3 DNA reads TGTGCCATCAGTGAGCCGGGCTATGGCTACACCTTC.

The chain employs TRBV7-6 and TRBJ2-5; a weak D match, TRBD2 (6 bases). Germline V gene data show CDR1 as SGHVS and CDR2 as FNYEAQ. Trimming took 4 bases from V and 1 from J, leaving 10 bases between them. This CDR3 comprises 14 residues. CDR3 loop: CASSSNGGQETQYF. The CDR3 coding sequence is TGTGCCAGCAGCTCGAACGGGGGCCAAGAGACCCAGTACTTC. Filled out from reference TRBV7-6 and TRBJ2-5, the complete variable domain reads GAGVSQSPRYKVTKRGQDVALRCDPISGHVSLYWYRQALGQGPEFLTYFNYEAQQDKSGLPNDRFSAERPEGSISTLTIQRTEQRDSAMYRCASSSNGGQETQYFGPGTRLLVL.

The V and J genes are TRBV7-9 and TRBJ2-7; D gene uncertain. This CDR3 contains 13 residues. V lost 2 bases, J lost 0 bases, and 5 bases lay in between. CDR1 SEHNR and CDR2 FQNEAQ come from the germline V gene (reference sequence). CDR3 loop: CASSLLFSYEQYF. CDR3 DNA sequence: TGTGCCAGCAGCTTACTGTTCTCCTACGAGCAGTACTTC.

The genes are TRBV24-1 and TRBJ2-7, with D maybe TRBD1 (5 bases). Germline lookup yields CDR1 KGHDR and CDR2 SFDVKD. V lost 1 base and J lost 3, with 12 bases in between. This CDR3 comprises 15 residues. CDR3 sequence: CATSDFRGPFYEQYF. The CDR3 region has the DNA TGTGCCACCAGTGATTTTAGGGGTCCTTTCTACGAGCAGTACTTC.

This clonotype showed up just once. The genes are TRBV2 and TRBJ2-7, with D tentatively TRBD1 or TRBD2 (5 bases each). The germline V and J ends were trimmed by 7 bases and 7 bases, with 17 bases remaining between them. Germline CDR1 SNHLY, CDR2 FYNNEI. The CDR3 totals 13 residues. The CDR3 DNA is TGTGCCAGCACCCTGCAGGGAGTGGGGGAGCAGTACTTC. Residues: CASTLQGVGEQYF.

This clonotype came up once. This chain links TRBV24-1 with TRBJ2-7, with 10 positions matching TRBD1. This CDR3 contains 15 residues. Trimming at V came to 0 bases and at J to 3 bases, leaving 1 base not matched to a gene. The germline V gene encodes CDR1 KGHDR and CDR2 SFDVKD. The CDR3 region is CATSDLGDRGYEQYF. The CDR3 nucleotides are TGTGCCACCAGTGATTTGGGGGACAGGGGCTACGAGCAGTACTTC.

The CDR3 here is CASGSGSSASTDTQYF. The CDR3 coding sequence is TGTGCTAGTGGTTCCGGTTCGTCCGCTAGCACAGATACGCAGTATTTT. V gene TRBV12-5 combines with J gene TRBJ2-3; D call uncertain. The CDR3 spans 16 residues. The V and J ends lost 4 bases and 0 bases respectively, with 14 bases between them. Germline values: CDR1 LGHNT, CDR2 FRNRAP.

This clonotype has at least ten counts. The DNA for the CDR3 is TGTGCCAGCAGCCATAGGCGGCTTAACTCCTACGAGCAGTACTTC. As protein: CASSHRRLNSYEQYF. V and J are TRBV7-8 and TRBJ2-7; no clear D. This CDR3 is 15 amino acids long. The V gene's germline CDR1 is SGHVS and CDR2 FQNEAQ. Trimming left V 5 bases short and J 0 bases short, with 14 bases between.

The J gene is TRBJ1-6, the V gene TRBV4-1; weak D call: TRBD1 (6 bases). V was clipped by 1 base and J by 7 bases, with 11 bases between them. The CDR3 has 15 residues. The germline V gene encodes CDR1 MGHRA and CDR2 YSYEKL. CDR3 in DNA: TGCGCCAGCAGCCAAGTTTGGACAGAGAATTCACCCCTCCACTTT. Encoded protein: CASSQVWTENSPLHF.

The chain joins TRBV20-1 to TRBJ2-7, with a possible D match to TRBD1 (6 bases). Germline-derived CDR1 and CDR2 are DFQATT and SNEGSKA (reference sequence). Trimming removed 5 bases from V and 1 base from J, with 12 bases in between. The CDR3 is 13 amino acids. CDR3 in DNA: TGCAGTGCTTCCCAAGGGGGATCCTACGAGCAGTACTTC. It is translated as CSASQGGSYEQYF.

The table lists this clonotype with a few counts. The DNA of the CDR3 is TGTGCCGCCGAGAGTGGGGCAACAGATACGCAGTATTTT. This gives the protein CAAESGATDTQYF. The chain is built from TRBV24-1 and TRBJ2-3; maybe TRBD1 (5 bases). Germline CDR1 reads KGHDR; CDR2 reads SFDVKD. Trimming pared 12 bases from V and 3 bases from J, leaving 15 bases between. This CDR3 has 13 residues.

This sequence joins TRBV27 and TRBJ2-7; D is undetermined. The CDR3 runs to 14 residues. Germline V gene lookup returns CDR1 MNHEY and CDR2 SMNVEV (reference sequence). V was trimmed by 4 bases and J by 0 bases, leaving 10 bases between them. Written as DNA, the CDR3 is TGTGCCAGCAGTTCCCCGACGGTCTCCTACGAGCAGTACTTC. Protein product: CASSSPTVSYEQYF.

The chain employs TRBV20-1 and TRBJ2-3; 8 bases agree with TRBD1. CDR1 and CDR2 from the germline V gene are DFQATT and SNEGSKA (reference sequence). This CDR3 is built from 15 residues. V shed 3 bases, J shed 3 bases, and the junction held 8 bases outside the gene matches. The CDR3 spells CSARSSGGGTDTQYF. The CDR3 region has the DNA TGCAGTGCTAGGTCTTCAGGGGGCGGTACAGATACGCAGTATTTT.

The rearrangement joins TRBV7-6 to TRBJ2-7, with D possibly TRBD2 on 5 matching bases. Germline lookup yields CDR1 SGHVS and CDR2 FNYEAQ. Trimming left V 1 base short and J 6 bases short, with 10 bases between. The CDR3 is 13 residues long. The CDR3 DNA sequence: TGTGCCAGCAGCTTAGGACTAATGGCCGAGCAGTACTTC. Its protein is CASSLGLMAEQYF.

V and J are TRBV25-1 and TRBJ2-3; D call uncertain. Between the trimmed V and J ends, which lost 4 bases and 2 bases, there was a span of 10 bases. The CDR3 totals 14 residues. Germline assignment: CDR1 MGHDK and CDR2 SYGVNS. This CDR3 is CASSAFRDTDTQYF. CDR3 coding DNA: TGTGCCAGCAGTGCTTTTAGGGACACAGATACGCAGTATTTT.

V usage is TRBV29-1 and J usage is TRBJ2-2; 9 bases match TRBD2. J was trimmed by 9 bases and V by 2 bases; bases with no gene match: 7. The CDR3 extends over 14 amino acids. Per germline, CDR1 SQVTM and CDR2 ANQGSEA. The CDR3 here is CSVEIFSGGRELFF. The CDR3 nucleotides read TGCAGCGTTGAAATCTTTAGCGGGGGTAGGGAGCTGTTTTTT.